This TCR beta chain derives from a study of PD-1 blockade in classical Hodgkin lymphoma. Study findings and constraints: Newly diagnosed patients had baseline TCR diversity that was reportedly lower than that of healthy donors.

Time point meaning: newly diagnosed, previously untreated cHL patient sample. The study isolated CD8+ T cells from thawed PBMCs by magnetic negative selection. With respect to this clone: The antigen is unknown.

Germline assignment: CDR1 MNHNY and CDR2 SVGAGI (reference sequence). This CDR3 spans 14 amino acids. The V gene end was trimmed by 6 bases and the J gene end by 0 bases; junction bases not matched to a gene: 2. The assay was immunoSEQ multiplex PCR, and TCRdb's table has in-frame clones only and misses some. The sample contains about 21,000 clones, around nine tenths of which appear only once. The V and J genes are TRBV6-6 and TRBJ1-5; 7 nucleotides line up with TRBD1. Sequenced: CD8+ T cells from blood. The receptor's source is a human donor with classical Hodgkin lymphoma. CDR3 sequence reads: CASRDRPSNQPQHF. CDR3 DNA sequence: TGTGCCAGCAGGGACAGGCCTAGCAATCAGCCCCAGCATTTT.